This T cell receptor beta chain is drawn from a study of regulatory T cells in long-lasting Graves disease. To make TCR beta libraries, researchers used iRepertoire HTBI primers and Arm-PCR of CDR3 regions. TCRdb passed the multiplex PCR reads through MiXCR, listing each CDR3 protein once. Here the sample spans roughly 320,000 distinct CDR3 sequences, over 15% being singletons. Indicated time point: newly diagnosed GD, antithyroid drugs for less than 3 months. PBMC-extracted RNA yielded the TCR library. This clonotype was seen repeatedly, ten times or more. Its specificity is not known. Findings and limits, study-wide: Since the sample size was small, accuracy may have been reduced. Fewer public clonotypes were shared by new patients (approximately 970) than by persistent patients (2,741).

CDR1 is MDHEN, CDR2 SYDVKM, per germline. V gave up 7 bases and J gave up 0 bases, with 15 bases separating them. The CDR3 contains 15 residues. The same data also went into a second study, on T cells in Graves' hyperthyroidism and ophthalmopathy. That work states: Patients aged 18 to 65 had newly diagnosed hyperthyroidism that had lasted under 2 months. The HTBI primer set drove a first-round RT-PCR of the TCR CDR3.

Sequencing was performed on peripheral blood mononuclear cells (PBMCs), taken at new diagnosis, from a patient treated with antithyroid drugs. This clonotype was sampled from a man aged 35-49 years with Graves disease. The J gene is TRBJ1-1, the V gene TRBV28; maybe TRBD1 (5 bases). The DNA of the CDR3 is TGTGCCAGCACAGTCGGGACCTTTTTGAACACTGAAGCTTTCTTT. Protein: CASTVGTFLNTEAFF.